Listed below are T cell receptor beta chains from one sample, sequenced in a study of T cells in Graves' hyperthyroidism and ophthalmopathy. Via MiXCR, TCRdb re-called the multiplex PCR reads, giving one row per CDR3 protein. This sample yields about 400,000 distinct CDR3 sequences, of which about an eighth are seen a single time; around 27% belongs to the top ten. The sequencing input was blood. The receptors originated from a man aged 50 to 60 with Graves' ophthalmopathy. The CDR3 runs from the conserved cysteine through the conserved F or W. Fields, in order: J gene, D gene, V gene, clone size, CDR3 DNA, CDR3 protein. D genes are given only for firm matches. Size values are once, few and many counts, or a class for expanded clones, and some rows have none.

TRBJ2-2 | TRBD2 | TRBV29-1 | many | TGCAGCGTCAAGGGGCGGGAGGGCCGTTTATACACCGGGGAGCTGTTTTTT | CSVKGREGRLYTGELFF
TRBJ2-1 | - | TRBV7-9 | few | TGTGCCAGCAGCCCCTTATCGGTCTATGAGCAGTTCTTC | CASSPLSVYEQFF
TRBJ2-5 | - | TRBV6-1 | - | TGTGCCGGCAGTGAAGTTAGGACCACGGGGACCCAGTACTTC | CAGSEVRTTGTQYF
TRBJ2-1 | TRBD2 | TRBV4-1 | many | TGCGCCAGCAGCCAAGTTATGTTCGGGGAAGACGGGAGGAATGAGCAGTTCTTC | CASSQVMFGEDGRNEQFF
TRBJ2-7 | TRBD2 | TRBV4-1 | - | TGCGCCAGCAGCCCGGACCTAGCGGTAAACAATGAGCAGTACTTC | CASSPDLAVNNEQYF
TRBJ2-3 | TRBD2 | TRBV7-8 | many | TGTGCCAGTGAACCTAGCGGGAGGAGGACAGATACGCAGTATTTT | CASEPSGRRTDTQYF
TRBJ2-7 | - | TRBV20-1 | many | TGCAGTGCTGGCCCTCGGGGTTACGAGCAGTACTTC | CSAGPRGYEQYF
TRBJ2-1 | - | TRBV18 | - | TGTGCCAGCTCACCAGTTAAGGACGGCTACGAGCAGTTCTTC | CASSPVKDGYEQFF
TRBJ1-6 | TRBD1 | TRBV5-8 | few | TGTGCCAGCAGCTCAGGGACAGCTATAAATAATTCACCCCTCCACTTT | CASSSGTAINNSPLHF
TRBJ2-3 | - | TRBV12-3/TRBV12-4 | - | TGTGCCAGCAGCTTAAGGACACGCACAGATACGCAGTATTTT | CASSLRTRTDTQYF
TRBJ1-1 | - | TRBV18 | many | TGTGCCAGCTCACCTGGATGGGGCACGACTGAAGCTTTCTTT | CASSPGWGTTEAFF
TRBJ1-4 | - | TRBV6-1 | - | TGTGCCAGCAGTGAATTGAGAAATGAAAAACTGTTTTTT | CASSELRNEKLFF
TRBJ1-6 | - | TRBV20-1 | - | TGCAGTGCTGCCCAGACAGAGGGGAATTCACCCCTCCACTTT | CSAAQTEGNSPLHF
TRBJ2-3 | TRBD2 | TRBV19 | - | TGTGCCAGTGGTGGTGGACTAGGAGCAGATACGCAGTATTTT | CASGGGLGADTQYF
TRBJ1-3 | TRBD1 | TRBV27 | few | TGTGCCAGCAGTCAAGGGACAGGCGGTAGAAACACCATATATTTT | CASSQGTGGRNTIYF
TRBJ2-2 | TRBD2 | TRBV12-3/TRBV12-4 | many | TGTGCCAGCAGTTTGGGACTAGCGGGAGAAGGCGGTGGCGACACCGGGGAGCTGTTTTTT | CASSLGLAGEGGGDTGELFF
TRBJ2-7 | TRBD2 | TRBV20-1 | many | TGCAGTGCTAAACCGGGACTAGCGCTCTCCGAGCAGTACTTC | CSAKPGLALSEQYF
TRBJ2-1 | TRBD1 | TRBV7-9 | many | TGTGCCAGCAGCACAGGACAGGGGGTTCGGAATGAGCAGTTCTTC | CASSTGQGVRNEQFF
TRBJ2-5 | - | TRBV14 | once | TGTGCCAGCAGCCAACGGGACTACCAAGAGACCCAGTACTTC | CASSQRDYQETQYF
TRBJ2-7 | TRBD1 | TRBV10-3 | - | TGTGCCATCAGGGACAGGGAAACCGACTACGAGCAGTACTTC | CAIRDRETDYEQYF
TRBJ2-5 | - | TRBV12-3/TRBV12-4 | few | TGTGCCAGCAGTGAGAGTCGGGGAGAGACCCAGTACTTC | CASSESRGETQYF
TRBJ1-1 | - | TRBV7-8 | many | TGTGCCAGCAGCTCGCGGCAGGGCACTGAAGCTTTCTTT | CASSSRQGTEAFF
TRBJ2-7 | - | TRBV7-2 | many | TGTGCCAGCAGCTTAGGACGCAGGGTAATCTACGAGCAGTACTTC | CASSLGRRVIYEQYF
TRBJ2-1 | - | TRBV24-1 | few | TGTGCCACCAGTGATGTGGGAGGCAACCCCTACAATGAGCAGTTCTTC | CATSDVGGNPYNEQFF
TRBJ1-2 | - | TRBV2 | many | TGTGCCAGCAGTGATTCCCAGGGCGGTAACTATGGCTACACCTTC | CASSDSQGGNYGYTF
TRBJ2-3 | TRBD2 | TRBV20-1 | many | TGCAGTGCCAGAGGGCTAGCGGGAGGAGGGGATACGCAGTATTTT | CSARGLAGGGDTQYF
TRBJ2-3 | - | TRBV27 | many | TGTGCCAGCAGCGGTGTCCCAGATACGCAGTATTTT | CASSGVPDTQYF
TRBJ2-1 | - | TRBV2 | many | TGTGCCAGCAGTGAGTGGAGCCACAATGAGCAGTTCTTC | CASSEWSHNEQFF
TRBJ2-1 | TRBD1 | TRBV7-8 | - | TGTGCCAGCAGCTTGGCCCCGGGACAGGGCCAGGATGAGCAGTTCTTC | CASSLAPGQGQDEQFF
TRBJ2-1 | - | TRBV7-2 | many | TGTGCCAGCAGCTTACTTACCTGGAATGAGCAGTTCTTC | CASSLLTWNEQFF
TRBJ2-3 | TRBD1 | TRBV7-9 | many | TGTGCCAGCAGCCGCCGGGACAGGATGACAGATACGCAGTATTTT | CASSRRDRMTDTQYF
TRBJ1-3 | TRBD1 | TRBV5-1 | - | TGCGCCAGCAGCCCGACCGGGACAGGGGTTGGAAACACCATATATTTT | CASSPTGTGVGNTIYF
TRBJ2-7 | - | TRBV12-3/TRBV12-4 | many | TGTGCCAGCAGTTTCTTTGGATACTCCTACGAGCAGTACTTC | CASSFFGYSYEQYF
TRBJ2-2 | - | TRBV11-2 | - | TGTGCCAGCAGTCCCTCCATATCTACCGGGGAGCTGTTTTTT | CASSPSISTGELFF
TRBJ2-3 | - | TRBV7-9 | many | TGTGCCAGCAGCTTAAAAGTAATCGGGTTTGGCACAGATACGCAGTATTTT | CASSLKVIGFGTDTQYF
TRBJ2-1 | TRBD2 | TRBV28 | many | TGTGCCACCCATAGCGGGGGGGGATACAATGAGCAGTTCTTC | CATHSGGGYNEQFF
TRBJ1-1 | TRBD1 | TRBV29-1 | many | TGCAGCGTTGGACGACCCGGGACAGGGGGCAATACGAACACTGAAGCTTTCTTT | CSVGRPGTGGNTNTEAFF